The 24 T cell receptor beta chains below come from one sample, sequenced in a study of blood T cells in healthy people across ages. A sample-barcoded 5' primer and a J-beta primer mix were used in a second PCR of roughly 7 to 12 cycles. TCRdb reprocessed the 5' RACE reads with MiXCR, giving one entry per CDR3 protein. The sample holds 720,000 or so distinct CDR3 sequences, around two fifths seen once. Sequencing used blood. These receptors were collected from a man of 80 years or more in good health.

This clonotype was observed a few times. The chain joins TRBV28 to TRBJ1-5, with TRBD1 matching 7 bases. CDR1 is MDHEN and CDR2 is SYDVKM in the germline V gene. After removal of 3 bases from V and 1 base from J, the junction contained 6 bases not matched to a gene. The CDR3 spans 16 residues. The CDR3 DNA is TGTGCCAGCAGTTTCGTAGGGACAGCGAGCAATCAGCCCCAGCATTTT. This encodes CASSFVGTASNQPQHF.

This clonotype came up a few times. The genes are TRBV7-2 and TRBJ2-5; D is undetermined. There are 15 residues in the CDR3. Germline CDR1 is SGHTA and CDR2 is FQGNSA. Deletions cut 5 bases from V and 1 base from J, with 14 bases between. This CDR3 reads CASSPRRPFQETQYF. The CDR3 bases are TGTGCCAGCAGCCCCCGACGGCCTTTCCAAGAGACCCAGTACTTC.

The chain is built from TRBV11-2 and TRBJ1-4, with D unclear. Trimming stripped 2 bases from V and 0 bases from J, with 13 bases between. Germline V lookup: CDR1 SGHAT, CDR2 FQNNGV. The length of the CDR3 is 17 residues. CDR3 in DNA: TGTGCCAGCAGCTTAAAAGCTCCCGCTACAACTAATGAAAAACTGTTTTTT. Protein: CASSLKAPATTNEKLFF. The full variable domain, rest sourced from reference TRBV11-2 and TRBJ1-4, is EAGVAQSPRYKIIEKRQSVAFWCNPISGHATLYWYQQILGQGPKLLIQFQNNGVVDDSQLPKDRFSAERLKGVDSTLKIQPAKLEDSAVYLCASSLKAPATTNEKLFFGSGTQLSVL.

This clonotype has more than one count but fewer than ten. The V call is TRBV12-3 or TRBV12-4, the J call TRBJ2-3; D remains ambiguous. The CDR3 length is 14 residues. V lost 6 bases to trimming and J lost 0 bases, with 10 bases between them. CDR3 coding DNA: TGTGCCAGCAGCATTGCCGGAAGCACAGATACGCAGTATTTT. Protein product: CASSIAGSTDTQYF.

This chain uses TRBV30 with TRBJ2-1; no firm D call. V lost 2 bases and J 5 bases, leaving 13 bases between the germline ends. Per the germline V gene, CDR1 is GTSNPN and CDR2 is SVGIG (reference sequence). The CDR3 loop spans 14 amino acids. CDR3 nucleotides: TGTGCCTGGAGTACCCCTGACGGTCACAATGAGCAGTTCTTC. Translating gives CAWSTPDGHNEQFF.

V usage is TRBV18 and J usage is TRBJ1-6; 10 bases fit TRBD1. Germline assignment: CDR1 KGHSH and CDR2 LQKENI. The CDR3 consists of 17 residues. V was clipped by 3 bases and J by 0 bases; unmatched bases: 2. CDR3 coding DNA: TGTGCCAGCTCACCGGACAGGGGGAGCTCCTATAATTCACCCCTCCACTTT. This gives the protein CASSPDRGSSYNSPLHF.

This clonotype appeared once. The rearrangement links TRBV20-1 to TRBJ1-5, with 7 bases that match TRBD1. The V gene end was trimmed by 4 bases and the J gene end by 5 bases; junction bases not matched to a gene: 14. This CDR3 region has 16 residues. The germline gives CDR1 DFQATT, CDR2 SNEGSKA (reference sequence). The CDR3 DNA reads TGCAGTGCTATTAACAGGGGCCAGGGGTATTATCAGCCCCAGCATTTT. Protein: CSAINRGQGYYQPQHF.

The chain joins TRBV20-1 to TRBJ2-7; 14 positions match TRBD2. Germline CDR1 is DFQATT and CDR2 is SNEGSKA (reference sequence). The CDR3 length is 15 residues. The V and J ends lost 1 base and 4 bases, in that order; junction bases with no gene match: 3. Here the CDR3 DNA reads TGCAGTGCTAGAGCAGGGACTAGCGGGAGTTACGAGCAGTACTTC. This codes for CSARAGTSGSYEQYF.

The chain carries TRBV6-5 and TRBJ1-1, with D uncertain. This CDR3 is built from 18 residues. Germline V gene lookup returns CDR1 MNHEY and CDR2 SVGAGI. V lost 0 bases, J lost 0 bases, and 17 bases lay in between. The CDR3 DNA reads TGTGCCAGCAGTTACTCGATTCAAATGACGTCTCTGAACACTGAAGCTTTCTTT. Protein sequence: CASSYSIQMTSLNTEAFF.

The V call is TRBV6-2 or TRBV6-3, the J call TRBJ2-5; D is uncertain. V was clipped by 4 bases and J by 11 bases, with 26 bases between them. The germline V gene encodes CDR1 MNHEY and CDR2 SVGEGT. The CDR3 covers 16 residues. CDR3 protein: CASSSQTIRLLGEQYF. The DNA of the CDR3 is TGTGCCAGCAGTTCACAGACAATCCGATTGTTAGGTGAGCAGTACTTC.

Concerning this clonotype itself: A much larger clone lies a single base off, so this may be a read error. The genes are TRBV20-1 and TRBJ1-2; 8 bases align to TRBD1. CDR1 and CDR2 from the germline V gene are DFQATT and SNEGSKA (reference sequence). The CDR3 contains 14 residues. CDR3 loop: CSASAGGIGYGHTF. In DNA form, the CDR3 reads TGCAGTGCTAGTGCAGGGGGCATTGGGTATGGCCACACCTTC.

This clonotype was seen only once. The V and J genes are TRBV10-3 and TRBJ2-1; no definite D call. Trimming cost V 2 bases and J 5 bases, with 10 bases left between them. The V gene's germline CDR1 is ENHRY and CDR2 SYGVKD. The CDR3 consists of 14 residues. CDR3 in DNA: TGTGCCATCAGTGAGGTCAGGACCAACAATGAGCAGTTCTTC. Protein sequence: CAISEVRTNNEQFF.

The CDR3 nucleotides are TGCGCCAGCAGCCGGGACAGGGGGGATACTGAAGCTTTCTTT. It codes for CASSRDRGDTEAFF. The chain employs TRBV5-1 and TRBJ1-1; 11 nucleotides align to TRBD1. The CDR3 covers 14 residues. V lost 4 bases to trimming and J lost 5 bases; unmatched junction nucleotides: 4. The V gene's germline CDR1 is SGHRS and CDR2 YFSETQ.

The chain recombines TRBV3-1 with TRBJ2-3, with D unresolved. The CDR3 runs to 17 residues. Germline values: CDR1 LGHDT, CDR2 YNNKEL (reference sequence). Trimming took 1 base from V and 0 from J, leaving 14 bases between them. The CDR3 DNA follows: TGTGCCAGCAGCCAAGTATCCCCCAGGCCCAGCACAGATACGCAGTATTTT. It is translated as CASSQVSPRPSTDTQYF.

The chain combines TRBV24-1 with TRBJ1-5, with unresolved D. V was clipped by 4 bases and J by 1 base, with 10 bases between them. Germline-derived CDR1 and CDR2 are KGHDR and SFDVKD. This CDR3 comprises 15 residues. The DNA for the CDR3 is TGTGCCACCAGTGACACTCATGCAAGCAATCAGCCCCAGCATTTT. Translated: CATSDTHASNQPQHF.

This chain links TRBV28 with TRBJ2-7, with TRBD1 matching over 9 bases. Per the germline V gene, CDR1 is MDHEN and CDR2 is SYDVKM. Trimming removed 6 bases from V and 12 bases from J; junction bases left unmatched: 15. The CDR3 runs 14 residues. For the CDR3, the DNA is TGTGCCAGCAGCCAGACAGGGGGGAGGTCTCTACTGTACTTC. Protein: CASSQTGGRSLLYF.

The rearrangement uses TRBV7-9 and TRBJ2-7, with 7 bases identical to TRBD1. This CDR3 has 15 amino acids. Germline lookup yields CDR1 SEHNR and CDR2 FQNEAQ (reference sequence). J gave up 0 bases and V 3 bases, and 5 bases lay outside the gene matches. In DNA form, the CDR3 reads TGTGCCAGCAGCTTGGACAGGAGTATCTCCTACGAGCAGTACTTC. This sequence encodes CASSLDRSISYEQYF.

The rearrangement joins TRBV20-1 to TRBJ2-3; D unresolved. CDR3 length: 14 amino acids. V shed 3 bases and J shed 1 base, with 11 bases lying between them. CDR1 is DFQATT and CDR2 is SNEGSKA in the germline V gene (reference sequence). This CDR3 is CSARSFLGTDTQYF. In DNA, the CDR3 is TGCAGTGCTAGGTCGTTTTTGGGCACAGATACGCAGTATTTT.

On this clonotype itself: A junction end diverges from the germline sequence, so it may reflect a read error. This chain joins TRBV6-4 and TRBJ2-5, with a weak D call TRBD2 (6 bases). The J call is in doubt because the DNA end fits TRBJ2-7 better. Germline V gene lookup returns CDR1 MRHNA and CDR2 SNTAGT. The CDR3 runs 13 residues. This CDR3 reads CTSSVQRGGEQYF. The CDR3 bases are TGTACCAGCAGTGTACAGAGGGGAGGCGAGCAGTACTTC.

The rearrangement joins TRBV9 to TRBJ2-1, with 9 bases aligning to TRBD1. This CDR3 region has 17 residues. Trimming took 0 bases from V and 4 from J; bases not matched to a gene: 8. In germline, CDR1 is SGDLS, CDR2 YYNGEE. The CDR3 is CASSVAFGGQGYNEQFF. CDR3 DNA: TGTGCCAGCAGCGTAGCATTCGGGGGACAGGGTTACAATGAGCAGTTCTTC.

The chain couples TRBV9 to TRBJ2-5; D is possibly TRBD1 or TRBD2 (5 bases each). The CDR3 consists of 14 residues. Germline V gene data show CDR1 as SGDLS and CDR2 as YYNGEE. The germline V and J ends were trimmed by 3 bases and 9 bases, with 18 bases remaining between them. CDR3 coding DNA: TGTGCCAGCAGCGCGAAACTGGGGATGGGGGCCCAGTACTTC. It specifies CASSAKLGMGAQYF.

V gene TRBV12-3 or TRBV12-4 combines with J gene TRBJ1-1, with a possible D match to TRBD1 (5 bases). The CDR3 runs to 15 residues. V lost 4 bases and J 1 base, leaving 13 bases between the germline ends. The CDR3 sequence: CASSSLGAGNTEAFF. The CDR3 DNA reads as TGTGCCAGCAGTTCTTTAGGGGCAGGGAACACTGAAGCTTTCTTT.

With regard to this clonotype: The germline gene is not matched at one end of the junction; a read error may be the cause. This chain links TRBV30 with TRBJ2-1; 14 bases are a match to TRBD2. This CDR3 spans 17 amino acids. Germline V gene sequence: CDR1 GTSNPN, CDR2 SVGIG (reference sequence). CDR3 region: CARSVSRTSGGYNEQFF. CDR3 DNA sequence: TGTGCCCGGAGTGTTTCTAGGACTAGCGGGGGGTACAATGAGCAGTTCTTC. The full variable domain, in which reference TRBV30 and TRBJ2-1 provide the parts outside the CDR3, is SQTIHQWPATLVQPVGSPLSLECTVEGTSNPNLYWYRQAAGRGLQLLFYSVGIGQISSEVPQNLSASRPQDRQFILSSKKLLLSDSGFYLCARSVSRTSGGYNEQFFGPGTRLTVL.

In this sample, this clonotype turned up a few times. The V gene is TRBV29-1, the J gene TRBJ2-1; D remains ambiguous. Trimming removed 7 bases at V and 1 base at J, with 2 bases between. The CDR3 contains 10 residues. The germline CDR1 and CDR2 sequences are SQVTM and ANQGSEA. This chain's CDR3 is CSGSYNEQFF. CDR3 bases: TGCAGCGGATCCTACAATGAGCAGTTCTTC.